The text below deals with one TCR beta chain. Its antigen is still unknown. Nothing much larger sits one base from this clone, and base qualities are not available. The data were taken from a study of glioma-infiltrating T cells after dendritic cell vaccination (dated by TCRdb to about 2016). Context from the whole study: The cohort comprised approximately 15 glioblastoma patients from Phase I and II dendritic cell vaccination trials, 9 newly diagnosed and 6 with recurrent disease. The vaccine consisted of monocyte-derived dendritic cells cultured about 7 days with IL-4 and GM-CSF, then pulsed overnight with autologous tumor lysate. TCR sequencing metrics, including TIL content and tumor-blood repertoire overlap, were correlated with survival after dendritic cell vaccination. Patients received autologous tumor lysate-pulsed dendritic cell vaccination between about 2003 and 2012. Each patient was given three intradermal dendritic cell vaccine injections, spaced two weeks apart, in the arm below the axilla. In glioblastoma patients vaccinated with dendritic cells, deep sequencing of TCR beta CDR3 regions served to measure tumor-infiltrating lymphocyte content and to compare repertoires between tumor and blood. Overall study results and their limits: The three-group TCR overlap response model was characterized as speculative, and prospective validation of the model was stated to be required. After dendritic cell vaccination, a higher estimated pretreatment TIL content predicted longer time to progression and longer overall survival. The cohort was small and heterogeneous, and full blood and tumor sets were available for few patients, with initial-recurrent tumor pairs available for even fewer patients. TCR clonality showed no direct relationship with survival, which suggests that a diverse polyclonal response may matter.

For this chain, trimming is 5 bases at the V end and 6 bases at the J end, and the number of junction bases without a gene match is 16. CDR1 and CDR2 are read off the germline V gene as SGHTA and FQGNSA. The CDR3 runs 18 residues from the cysteine to the phenylalanine. Only the CDR3 region is kept as DNA, spanning 54 bases read in frame from base 1. TCRB CDR3 regions were amplified from approximately 2 ug genomic DNA, or all available DNA if less, using the immunoSEQ assay. Multiplex PCR used 60 forward primers for TCR V beta segments and 13 reverse primers for J beta segments. To estimate reads per starting template, synthetic control templates were spiked into each sample at limiting dilution. The Illumina HiSeq System generated sequencing reads of 87 bp. As for the original processing: PCR and sequencing errors were removed by merging closely related sequences with a nearest neighbor algorithm. TCR overlap was measured as the percentage of unique tumor TCR beta sequences also present in the same patient's peripheral blood. TCRdb re-hosts the immuneACCESS table, in-frame sequences only. Its copies lack some clones; in the studies checked, an unresolved V gene accounts for under half of them, and the cause for the rest is not known. Clonal size and the V and J genes are those of that table, whereas D and trimming came from the DNA. The sample has fewer than 70,000 clones on record, more than 75% of them singletons. Approximately 9.6% of the sample belongs to the ten largest clones.

The meaning of the sample's time point label: after dendritic cell vaccination, including at tumor progression/relapse. Patients were selected for having adequate residual fresh-frozen tumor tissue and more than two years of available survival data. Although molecular status otherwise differed among the glioblastoma patients, no patient had an isocitrate dehydrogenase mutation. PBMC were collected before vaccination, two weeks after the third vaccination, and at tumor progression when it occurred. Genomic DNA was extracted with the Qiagen DNeasy Blood extraction Kit. This TCR derives from a human donor with glioblastoma. This chain joins TRBV7-2 to TRBJ2-1; TRBD1 aligns with 10 central bases. Material: blood, obtained after dendritic cell vaccination. The CDR3 loop reads CASSPRPLFGTGVNEQFF. The nucleotides are TGTGCCAGCAGCCCCCGTCCCCTTTTCGGGACAGGGGTCAATGAGCAGTTCTTC.